The rows below give T cell receptor beta chains drawn from one sample of a study of monozygotic twins with inflammatory bowel disease. With the 5' RACE reads reprocessed, TCRdb shows one record per CDR3 protein and no DNA. The sample has over 90,000 distinct CDR3 sequences. Sequences were obtained from blood. The receptors originated from a human donor with ulcerative colitis or Crohn's disease, or a healthy co-twin of an affected twin (not recorded which). The CDR3 runs from the conserved cysteine through the conserved F or W.

CDR3aa: CASSSMVGQSLYEQYF
j_gene: TRBJ2-7
v_gene: TRBV7-8

CDR3aa: CASSVLAGGGNEQFF
j_gene: TRBJ2-1
v_gene: TRBV9

CDR3aa: CASSLTGTYQETQYF
j_gene: TRBJ2-5
v_gene: TRBV5-1

CDR3aa: CATSRTGAPEAFF
j_gene: TRBJ1-1
v_gene: TRBV24-1

CDR3aa: CASSLNAGRTGELFF
j_gene: TRBJ2-2
v_gene: TRBV12-3/TRBV12-4

CDR3aa: CASSQTERGIQETQYF
j_gene: TRBJ2-5
v_gene: TRBV3-1

CDR3aa: CASTLTGPYNEQFF
j_gene: TRBJ2-1
v_gene: TRBV12-3/TRBV12-4

CDR3aa: CASSQDSGLKGYTF
j_gene: TRBJ1-2
v_gene: TRBV4-3

CDR3aa: CSASQDTKTYEQYF
j_gene: TRBJ2-7
v_gene: TRBV20-1

CDR3aa: CATSRDHRPNTGELFF
j_gene: TRBJ2-2
v_gene: TRBV15

CDR3aa: CASSQDQGSRDIQYF
j_gene: TRBJ2-4
v_gene: TRBV3-1

CDR3aa: CASSAKSSGRAGEQFF
j_gene: TRBJ2-1
v_gene: TRBV7-9

CDR3aa: CASSKTLLISDTQYF
j_gene: TRBJ2-3
v_gene: TRBV7-2

CDR3aa: CSARDPSGPGELFF
j_gene: TRBJ2-2
v_gene: TRBV20-1

CDR3aa: CASSLVPGAAYEQYF
j_gene: TRBJ2-7
v_gene: TRBV5-1

CDR3aa: CATSRGESSGGQEFF
j_gene: TRBJ2-1
v_gene: TRBV15

CDR3aa: CSASWLSGTIYF
j_gene: TRBJ1-3
v_gene: TRBV20-1

CDR3aa: CASNRPGGINEQYF
j_gene: TRBJ2-7
v_gene: TRBV12-3/TRBV12-4

CDR3aa: CASSLGEGSYEQYF
j_gene: TRBJ2-7
v_gene: TRBV12-3/TRBV12-4

CDR3aa: CASSLGGVGTEAFF
j_gene: TRBJ1-1
v_gene: TRBV12-3/TRBV12-4

CDR3aa: CSAPNRAVNEKLFF
j_gene: TRBJ1-4
v_gene: TRBV20-1

CDR3aa: CASSLAGTSSYNEQFF
j_gene: TRBJ2-1
v_gene: TRBV7-2

CDR3aa: CASSYSTGGHEQFF
j_gene: TRBJ2-1
v_gene: TRBV6-5

CDR3aa: CAISERYEQYF
j_gene: TRBJ2-7
v_gene: TRBV10-3

CDR3aa: CASSLGTRMSSLNIQYF
j_gene: TRBJ2-4
v_gene: TRBV5-1

CDR3aa: CASSQGRLALGTQYF
j_gene: TRBJ2-5
v_gene: TRBV3-1

CDR3aa: CASSRGQRSWGTQYF
j_gene: TRBJ2-3
v_gene: TRBV5-1

CDR3aa: CSARAFLPLGLAGVDEQFF
j_gene: TRBJ2-1
v_gene: TRBV20-1

CDR3aa: CASSQASLKGRGETQYF
j_gene: TRBJ2-5
v_gene: TRBV4-3

CDR3aa: CASRPGSGLVSYEQYF
j_gene: TRBJ2-7
v_gene: TRBV6-5

CDR3aa: CASRWDPRGEQYF
j_gene: TRBJ2-7
v_gene: TRBV6-5

CDR3aa: CASRKGTFPETQYF
j_gene: TRBJ2-5
v_gene: TRBV19

CDR3aa: CSVGGNSYEQYF
j_gene: TRBJ2-7
v_gene: TRBV29-1

CDR3aa: CASSLGWSGVAYTF
j_gene: TRBJ1-2
v_gene: TRBV7-9

CDR3aa: CASSQSGSSGNTIYF
j_gene: TRBJ1-3
v_gene: TRBV18